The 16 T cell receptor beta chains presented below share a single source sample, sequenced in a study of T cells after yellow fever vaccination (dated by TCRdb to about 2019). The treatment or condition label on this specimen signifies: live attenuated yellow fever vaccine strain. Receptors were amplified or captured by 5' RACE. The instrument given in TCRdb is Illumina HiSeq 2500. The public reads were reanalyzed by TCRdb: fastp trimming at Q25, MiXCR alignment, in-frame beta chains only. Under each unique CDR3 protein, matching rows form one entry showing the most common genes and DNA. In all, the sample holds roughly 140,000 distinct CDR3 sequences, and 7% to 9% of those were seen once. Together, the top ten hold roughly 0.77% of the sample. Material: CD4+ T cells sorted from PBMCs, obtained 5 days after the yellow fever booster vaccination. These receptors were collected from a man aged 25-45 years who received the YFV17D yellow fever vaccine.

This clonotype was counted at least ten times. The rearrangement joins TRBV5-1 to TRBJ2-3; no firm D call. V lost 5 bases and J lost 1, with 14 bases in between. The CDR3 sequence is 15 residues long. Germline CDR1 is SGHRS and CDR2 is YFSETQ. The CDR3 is CASRESVLGTDTQYF. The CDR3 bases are TGCGCCAGCAGAGAGAGCGTGCTTGGCACAGATACGCAGTATTTT.

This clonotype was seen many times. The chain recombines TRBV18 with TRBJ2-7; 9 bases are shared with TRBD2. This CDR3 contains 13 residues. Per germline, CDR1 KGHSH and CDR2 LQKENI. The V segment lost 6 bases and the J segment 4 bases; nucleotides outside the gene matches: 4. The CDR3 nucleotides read TGTGCCAGCTCCACTGCGGGAGGGTACGAGCAGTACTTC. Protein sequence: CASSTAGGYEQYF.

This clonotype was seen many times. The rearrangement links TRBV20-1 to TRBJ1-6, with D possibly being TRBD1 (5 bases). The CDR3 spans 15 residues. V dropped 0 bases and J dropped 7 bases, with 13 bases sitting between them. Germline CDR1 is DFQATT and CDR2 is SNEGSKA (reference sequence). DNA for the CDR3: TGCAGTGCTAGAGATCAGTCGGGGGGGAATTCACCCCTCCACTTT. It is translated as CSARDQSGGNSPLHF.

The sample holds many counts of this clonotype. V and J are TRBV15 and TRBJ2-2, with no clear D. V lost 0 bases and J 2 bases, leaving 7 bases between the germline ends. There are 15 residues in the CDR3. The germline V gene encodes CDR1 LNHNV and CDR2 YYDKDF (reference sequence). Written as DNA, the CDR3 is TGTGCCACCAGCAGAGACGCAGGCAACACCGGGGAGCTGTTTTTT. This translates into CATSRDAGNTGELFF.

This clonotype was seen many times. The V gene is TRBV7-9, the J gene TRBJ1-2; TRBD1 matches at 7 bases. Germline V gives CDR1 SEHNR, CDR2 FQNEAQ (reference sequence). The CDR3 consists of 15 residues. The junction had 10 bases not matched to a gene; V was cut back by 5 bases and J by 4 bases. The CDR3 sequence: CASSLPLRGAYGYTF. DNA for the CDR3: TGTGCCAGCAGCCTTCCCCTCAGGGGGGCCTATGGCTACACCTTC. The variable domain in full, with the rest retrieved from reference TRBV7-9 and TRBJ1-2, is DTGVSQNPRHKITKRGQNVTFRCDPISEHNRLYWYRQTLGQGPEFLTYFQNEAQLEKSRLLSDRFSAERPKGSFSTLEIQRTEQGDSAMYLCASSLPLRGAYGYTFGSGTRLTVV.

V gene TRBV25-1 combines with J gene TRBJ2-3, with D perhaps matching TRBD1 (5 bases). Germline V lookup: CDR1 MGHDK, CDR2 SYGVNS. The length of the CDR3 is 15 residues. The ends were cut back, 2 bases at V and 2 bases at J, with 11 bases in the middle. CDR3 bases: TGTGCCAGCAGTGAACCAGGGTCCCTCACAGATACGCAGTATTTT. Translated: CASSEPGSLTDTQYF.

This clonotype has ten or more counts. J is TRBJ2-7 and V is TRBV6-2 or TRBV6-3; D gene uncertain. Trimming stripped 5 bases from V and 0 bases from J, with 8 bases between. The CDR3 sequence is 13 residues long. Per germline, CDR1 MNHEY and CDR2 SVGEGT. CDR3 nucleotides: TGTGCCAGCAGTCGCCAGAGCTCCTACGAGCAGTACTTC. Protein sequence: CASSRQSSYEQYF.

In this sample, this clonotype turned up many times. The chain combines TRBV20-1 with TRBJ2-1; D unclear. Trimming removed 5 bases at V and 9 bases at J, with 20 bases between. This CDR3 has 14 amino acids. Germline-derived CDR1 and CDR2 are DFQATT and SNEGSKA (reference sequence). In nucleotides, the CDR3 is TGCAGTGCTCCAGATAACGTGCAGGCGTCTGAGCAGTTCTTC. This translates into CSAPDNVQASEQFF.

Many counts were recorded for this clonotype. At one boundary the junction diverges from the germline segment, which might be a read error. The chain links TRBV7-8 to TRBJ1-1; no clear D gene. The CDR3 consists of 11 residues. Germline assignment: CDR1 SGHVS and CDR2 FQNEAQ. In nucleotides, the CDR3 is TGTGCCAGCAGCTTTAACAGTGAAGCTTTCTTT. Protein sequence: CASSFNSEAFF.

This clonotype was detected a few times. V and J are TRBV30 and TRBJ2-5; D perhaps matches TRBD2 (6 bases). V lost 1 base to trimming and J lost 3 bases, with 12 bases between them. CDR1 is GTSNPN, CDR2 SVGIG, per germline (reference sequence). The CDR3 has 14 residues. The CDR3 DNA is TGTGCCTGGAGTGCGACTAGATTGAAAGAGACCCAGTACTTC. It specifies CAWSATRLKETQYF.

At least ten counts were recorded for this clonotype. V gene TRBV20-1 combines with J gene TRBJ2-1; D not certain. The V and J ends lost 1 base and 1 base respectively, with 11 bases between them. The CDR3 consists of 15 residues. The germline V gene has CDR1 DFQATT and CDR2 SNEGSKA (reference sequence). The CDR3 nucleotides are TGCAGTGCTAGAGGGCTGGGCGAGTCCTACAATGAGCAGTTCTTC. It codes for CSARGLGESYNEQFF.

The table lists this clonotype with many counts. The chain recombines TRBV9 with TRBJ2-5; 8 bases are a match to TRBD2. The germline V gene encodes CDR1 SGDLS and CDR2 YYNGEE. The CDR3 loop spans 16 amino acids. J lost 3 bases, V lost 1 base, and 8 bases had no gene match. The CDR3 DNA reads TGTGCCAGCAGCGTAAAACCCAGCGGGGGAAAAGAGACCCAGTACTTC. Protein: CASSVKPSGGKETQYF.

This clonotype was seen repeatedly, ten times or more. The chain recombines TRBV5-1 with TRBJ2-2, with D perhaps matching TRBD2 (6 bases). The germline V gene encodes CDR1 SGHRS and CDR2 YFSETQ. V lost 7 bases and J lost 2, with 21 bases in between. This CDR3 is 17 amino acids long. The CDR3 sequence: CASGLTTAGSNTGELFF. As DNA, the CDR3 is TGCGCCAGCGGCCTTACAACGGCGGGATCCAACACCGGGGAGCTGTTTTTT.

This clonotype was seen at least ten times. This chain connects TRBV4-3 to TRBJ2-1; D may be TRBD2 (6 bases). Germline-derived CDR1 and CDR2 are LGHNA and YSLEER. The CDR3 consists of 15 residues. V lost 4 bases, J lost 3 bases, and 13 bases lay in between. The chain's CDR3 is CASSLEGPVYNEQFF. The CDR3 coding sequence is TGCGCCAGCAGCCTGGAGGGGCCCGTCTACAATGAGCAGTTCTTC.

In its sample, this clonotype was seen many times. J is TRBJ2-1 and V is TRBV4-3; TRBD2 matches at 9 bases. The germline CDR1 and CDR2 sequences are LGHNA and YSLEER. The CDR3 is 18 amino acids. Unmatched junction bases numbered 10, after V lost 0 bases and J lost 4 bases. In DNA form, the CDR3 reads TGCGCCAGCAGCCAAGATGTTCCGGCTAGCGGGGATTACAATGAGCAGTTCTTC. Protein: CASSQDVPASGDYNEQFF.

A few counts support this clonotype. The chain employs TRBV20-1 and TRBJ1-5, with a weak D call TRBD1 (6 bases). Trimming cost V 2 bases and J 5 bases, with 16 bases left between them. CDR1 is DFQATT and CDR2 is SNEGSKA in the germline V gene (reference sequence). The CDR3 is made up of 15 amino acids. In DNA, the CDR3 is TGCAGTGCTAGATGGGGGCAGGGGATTTATCAGCCCCAGCATTTT. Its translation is CSARWGQGIYQPQHF.